This TCR beta chain was documented in a study of blood T cell repertoires in COVID-19. The germline V gene has CDR1 LGHDT and CDR2 YNNKEL (reference sequence). The CDR3 is made up of 14 amino acids. Trimming shortened V by 1 base and J by 3 bases, and 7 bases separated the two germline ends. Profiling relied on immunoSEQ multiplex PCR, and the TCRdb table lists in-frame clones only, not all of them. The sample lists approximately 53,000 clones, roughly 87% seen once, with roughly 22% in the top ten. The TCR sequence derives from an older woman with acute or convalescent COVID-19. The sequenced sample consisted of peripheral blood. This rearrangement joins TRBV3-1 (or the pseudogene TRBV3-2) to TRBJ2-1, with unresolved D. This chain's CDR3 is CASSQVYSYNEQFF. Here the CDR3 DNA reads TGTGCCAGCAGCCAAGTGTACAGCTACAATGAGCAGTTCTTC.